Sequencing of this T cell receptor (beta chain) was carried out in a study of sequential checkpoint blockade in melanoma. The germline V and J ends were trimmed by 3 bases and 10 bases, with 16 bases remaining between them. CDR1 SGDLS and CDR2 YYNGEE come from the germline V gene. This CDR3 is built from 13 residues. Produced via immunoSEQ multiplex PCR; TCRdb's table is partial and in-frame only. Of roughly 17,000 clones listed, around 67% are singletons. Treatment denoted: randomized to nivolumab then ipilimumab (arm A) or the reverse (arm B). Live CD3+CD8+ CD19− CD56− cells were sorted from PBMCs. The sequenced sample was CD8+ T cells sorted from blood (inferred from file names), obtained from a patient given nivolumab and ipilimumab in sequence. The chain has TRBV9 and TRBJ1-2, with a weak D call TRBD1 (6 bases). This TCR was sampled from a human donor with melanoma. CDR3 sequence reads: CASSGPRDTDYTF. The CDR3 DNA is TGTGCCAGCAGCGGGCCCCGGGACACCGACTACACCTTC.